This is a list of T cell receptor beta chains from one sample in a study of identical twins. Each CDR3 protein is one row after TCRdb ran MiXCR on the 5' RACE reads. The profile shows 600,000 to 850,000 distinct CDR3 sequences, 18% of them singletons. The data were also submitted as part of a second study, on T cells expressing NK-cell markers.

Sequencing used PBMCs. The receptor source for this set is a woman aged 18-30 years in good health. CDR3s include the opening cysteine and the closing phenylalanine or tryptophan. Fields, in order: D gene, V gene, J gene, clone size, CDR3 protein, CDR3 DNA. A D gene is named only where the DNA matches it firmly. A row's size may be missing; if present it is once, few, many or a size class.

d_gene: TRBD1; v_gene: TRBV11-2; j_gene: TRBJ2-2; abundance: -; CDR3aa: CASRRPGGTGELFF; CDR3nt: TGTGCCAGCAGACGACCAGGGGGAACCGGGGAGCTGTTTTTT
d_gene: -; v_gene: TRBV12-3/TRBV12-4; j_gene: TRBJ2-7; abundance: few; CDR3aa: CASAGATGGERDYEQYF; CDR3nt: TGTGCCAGTGCGGGTGCCACCGGGGGAGAAAGAGACTACGAGCAGTACTTC
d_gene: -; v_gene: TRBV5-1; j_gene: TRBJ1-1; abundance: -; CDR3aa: CASSLDKNTEAFF; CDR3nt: TGCGCCAGCAGCTTGGACAAGAACACTGAAGCTTTCTTT
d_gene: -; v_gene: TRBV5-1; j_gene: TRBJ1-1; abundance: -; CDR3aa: CASSLGPGSMNTEAFF; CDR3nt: TGCGCCAGCAGCTTGGGCCCCGGCAGCATGAACACTGAAGCTTTCTTT
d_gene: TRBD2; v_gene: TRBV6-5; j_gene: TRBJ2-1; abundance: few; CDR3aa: CASSYSRLAGGNEQFF; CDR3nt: TGTGCCAGCAGTTACTCGAGATTAGCGGGAGGTAATGAGCAGTTCTTC
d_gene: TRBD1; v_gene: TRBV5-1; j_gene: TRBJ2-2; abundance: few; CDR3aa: CASSLGQGGVTGELFF; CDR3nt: TGCGCCAGCAGCTTGGGACAGGGTGGTGTCACCGGGGAGCTGTTTTTT
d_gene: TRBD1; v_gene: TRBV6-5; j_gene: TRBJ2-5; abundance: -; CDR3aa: CASSYAGTGGETQYF; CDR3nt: TGTGCCAGCAGTTACGCAGGGACAGGAGGGGAGACCCAGTACTTC
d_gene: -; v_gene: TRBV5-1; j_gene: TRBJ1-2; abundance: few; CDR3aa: CASSLGVDYGYTF; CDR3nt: TGCGCCAGCAGCTTGGGGGTTGACTATGGCTACACCTTC
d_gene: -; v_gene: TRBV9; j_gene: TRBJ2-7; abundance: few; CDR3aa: CASSVGGQPYEQYF; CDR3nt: TGTGCCAGCAGCGTAGGAGGGCAGCCTTACGAGCAGTACTTC
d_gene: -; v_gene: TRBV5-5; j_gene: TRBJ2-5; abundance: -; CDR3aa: CASSGRTSRETQYF; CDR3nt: TGTGCCAGCAGCGGACGAACTAGTCGGGAGACCCAGTACTTC
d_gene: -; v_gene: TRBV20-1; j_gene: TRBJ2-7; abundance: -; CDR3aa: CSARDGGKPYEQYF; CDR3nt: TGCAGTGCTAGAGATGGTGGGAAACCCTACGAGCAGTACTTC
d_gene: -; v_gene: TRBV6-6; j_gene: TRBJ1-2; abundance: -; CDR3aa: CASSYEGYTF; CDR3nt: TGTGCCAGCAGTTACGAGGGCTACACCTTC
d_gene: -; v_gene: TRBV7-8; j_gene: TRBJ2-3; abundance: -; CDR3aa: CASNPLGAGRTDTQYF; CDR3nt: TGTGCCAGCAACCCCTTAGGTGCAGGGCGTACAGATACGCAGTATTTT
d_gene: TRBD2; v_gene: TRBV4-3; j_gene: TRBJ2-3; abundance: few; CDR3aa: CASRRTSGIPDTQYF; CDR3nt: TGCGCCAGCAGGAGGACTAGCGGGATCCCAGATACGCAGTATTTT
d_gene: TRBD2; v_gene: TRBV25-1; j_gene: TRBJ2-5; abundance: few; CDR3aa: CASISGGSETQYF; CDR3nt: TGTGCCAGCATAAGCGGGGGGTCGGAGACCCAGTACTTC
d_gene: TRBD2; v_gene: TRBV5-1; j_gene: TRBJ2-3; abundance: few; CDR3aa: CASSPSFLAGSTDTQYF; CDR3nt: TGCGCCAGCAGCCCATCCTTTCTAGCGGGGAGCACAGATACGCAGTATTTT
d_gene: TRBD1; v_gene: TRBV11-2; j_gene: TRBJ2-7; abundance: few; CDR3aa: CASSLSGTVLPYEQYF; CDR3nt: TGTGCCAGCAGCTTATCCGGGACAGTGTTACCCTACGAGCAGTACTTC
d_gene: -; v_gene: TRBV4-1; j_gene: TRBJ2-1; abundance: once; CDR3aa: CASSQEGGIQYEQFF; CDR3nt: TGCGCCAGCAGCCAAGAGGGCGGAATACAATATGAGCAGTTCTTC
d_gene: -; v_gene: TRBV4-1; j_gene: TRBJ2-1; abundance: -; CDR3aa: CASASGAYGSYNEQFF; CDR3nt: TGCGCCAGCGCTTCGGGGGCGTACGGCTCCTACAATGAGCAGTTCTTC
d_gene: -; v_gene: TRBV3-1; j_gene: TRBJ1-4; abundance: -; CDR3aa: CASSRRRSTVEKLFF; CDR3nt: TGTGCCAGCAGCCGGAGGAGGAGCACCGTTGAAAAACTGTTTTTT
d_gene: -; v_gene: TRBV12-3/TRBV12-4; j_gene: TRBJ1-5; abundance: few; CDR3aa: CASSLVATGNQPQHF; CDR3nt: TGTGCCAGCAGTTTAGTGGCCACGGGCAATCAGCCCCAGCATTTT
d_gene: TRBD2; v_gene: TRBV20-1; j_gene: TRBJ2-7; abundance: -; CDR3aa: CSARREYSYEQYF; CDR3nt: TGCAGTGCTAGGCGGGAGTATTCCTACGAGCAGTACTTC